These T cell receptor beta chains were read from a single sample in a study of CD8+ T cells in alopecia areata. Libraries were prepared by immunoSEQ multiplex PCR; TCRdb keeps only in-frame clonotypes and omits some of them. This table has some 19,000 clones, about 70% appearing once. This material consisted of skin, taken at week 0. All receptors derive from a human donor with alopecia areata. The conserved cysteine and the conserved F or W are not part of the CDR3 here. Fields, in order: J gene, clone size, V gene, CDR3 protein. For some rows the clone size is stated as once, few or many, or as a class when expanded; others skip it.

TRBJ1-2,NA,TRBV5-1,ASSPSVSYGYT
TRBJ1-2,NA,TRBV7-9,ASSILDRDHGYT
TRBJ1-6,NA,TRBV4-3,ASSQDLPTADSYNSPLH
TRBJ1-1,NA,TRBV27,ASSRTGGTEAF
TRBJ2-3,NA,TRBV6-6,ASSPPSGGTDTQY
TRBJ2-3,NA,TRBV5-1,ASSSGLADGVDTQY
TRBJ1-1,NA,TRBV19,ASSKGLVNTEAF
TRBJ2-1,NA,TRBV18,ASSISGNGEQF
TRBJ1-3,NA,TRBV19,ASSIAGGFGNTIY
TRBJ1-1,few,TRBV6-5,ASSYAGQRGTEAF
TRBJ2-3,NA,TRBV2,ASSGRAGGSTDTQY
TRBJ2-2,NA,TRBV30,AWTPGESLFTGELF
TRBJ1-6,few,TRBV7-3,ASSSGGDSPLH
TRBJ2-5,NA,TRBV25-1,ASSRPGRGVQETQY
TRBJ2-2,NA,TRBV5-5,ASSPAAGLRNTGELF
TRBJ1-5,NA,TRBV6-5,ASSLQQNQPQH
TRBJ1-2,few,TRBV6-1,ASRPRDSNFDGYT
TRBJ2-7,NA,TRBV5-1,ASSLEGFSYEQY
TRBJ2-1,NA,TRBV6-1,ASSGAASLRYGSYNEQF
TRBJ2-7,few,TRBV6-5,ASSYGAGGSSYEQY
TRBJ2-5,NA,TRBV6-6,ASSPQETQY
TRBJ1-5,NA,TRBV4-1,ASNLNRDGYSNQPQH
TRBJ2-1,NA,TRBV10-3,ASRGVSNEQF
TRBJ1-2,few,TRBV27,ASRQGVAYYGYT
TRBJ2-3,NA,TRBV7-9,ASSLLGGQRTDTQY
TRBJ1-6,NA,TRBV4-1,ASSPAWTHLSPLH
TRBJ1-1,once,TRBV7-2,ASSLERTSEAF
TRBJ1-6,NA,TRBV4-3,ASSQDRLRSTLH
TRBJ1-5,NA,TRBV2,ASSTQGLDQPQH
TRBJ1-2,NA,TRBV9,ASSVGPRRDEGAQGYT
TRBJ2-2,NA,TRBV6-6,ASLRGGPGGELF
TRBJ2-5,NA,TRBV19,ASSINQETQY
TRBJ1-2,NA,TRBV5-4,ASSEAGTGANYGYT
TRBJ2-7,NA,TRBV5-1,ASSSGAGSSYEQY
TRBJ1-1,NA,TRBV5-1,ASSLAPLMNTEAF
TRBJ2-2,NA,TRBV7-3,ASSLVGTQNTGELF
TRBJ2-7,few,TRBV4-1,ASSQATGETYEQY
TRBJ1-1,NA,TRBV6-6,AISGGTGTEAF
TRBJ1-1,NA,TRBV7-2,ASSPQSGGRTEAF
TRBJ1-6,NA,TRBV18,ASSARDRDSPLH
TRBJ1-2,NA,TRBV11-2,ASSSLNGQGARGYT
TRBJ2-6,NA,TRBV7-6,ASSLEGFGANVLT
TRBJ2-1,NA,TRBV7-2,ASSLAGGHEQF
TRBJ1-4,NA,TRBV6-5,ASSSDSSNEKLF
TRBJ1-1,NA,TRBV11-2,ASSSGGRMNTEAF
TRBJ2-7,few,TRBV6-1,ASSDPGPVSYEQY
TRBJ2-1,NA,TRBV7-9,ASSLRTSGREQF
TRBJ1-2,NA,TRBV9,ASSETGGYGYT